This T cell receptor (beta chain) was profiled in a study of regulatory T cells in long-lasting Graves disease. For TCR beta, libraries came from iRepertoire HTBI primers and Arm-PCR of CDR3 regions. TCRdb called the multiplex PCR reads again in MiXCR, with one record for every CDR3 protein. The data hold fewer than 550,000 distinct CDR3 sequences, with 15% to 20% observed a single time. Indicated time point: newly diagnosed GD, antithyroid drugs for less than 3 months. PBMCs were the source of the RNA used for TCR sequencing. Patients came through an endocrinology department, and that department was in Xi'an, China. V lost 4 bases to trimming and J lost 4 bases; unmatched junction nucleotides: 7. The V gene's germline CDR1 is SGHRS and CDR2 YFSETQ. The CDR3 runs to 15 residues. Separately, the same data were catalogued under a study of T cells in Graves' hyperthyroidism and ophthalmopathy.

The sequences come from peripheral blood mononuclear cells (PBMCs), collected at new diagnosis, from a patient treated with antithyroid drugs. This chain connects TRBV5-1 to TRBJ2-4; 8 nucleotides line up with TRBD2. This clonotype originated in a woman between 40 and 65 years old with Graves disease. CDR3 sequence: CASSQIGLAKNIQYF. CDR3 nucleotide sequence: TGCGCCAGCAGCCAGATCGGACTAGCAAAAAACATTCAGTACTTC.